This TCR beta chain was recorded in a study of CD8+ T cells in alopecia areata. Once RNA had been extracted, it was reverse transcribed into cDNA to act as the sequencing template. Only in-frame clones appear in the TCRdb table, and some are missing; sequencing was by immunoSEQ multiplex PCR. The sample contains about 220,000 clones, around 57% of which appear only once. This clone was observed a handful of times. V lost 3 bases and J 6 bases, leaving 15 bases between the germline ends. Germline CDR1 SGHRS, CDR2 YFSETQ. CDR3 length equals 14 residues. Treatment meaning: oral pan-JAK inhibitor, 5-10 mg twice daily.

The clonotype comes from a human donor with alopecia areata. Sequenced material: CD4+ T cells sorted from blood, taken at week 4, from a patient treated with tofacitinib. The chain has TRBV5-1 and TRBJ1-2; D remains unclear. CDR3 sequence (DNA): TGCGCCAGCAGCTCTGTCGTAGAATTTGATGGCTACACCTTC. Translated: CASSSVVEFDGYTF.